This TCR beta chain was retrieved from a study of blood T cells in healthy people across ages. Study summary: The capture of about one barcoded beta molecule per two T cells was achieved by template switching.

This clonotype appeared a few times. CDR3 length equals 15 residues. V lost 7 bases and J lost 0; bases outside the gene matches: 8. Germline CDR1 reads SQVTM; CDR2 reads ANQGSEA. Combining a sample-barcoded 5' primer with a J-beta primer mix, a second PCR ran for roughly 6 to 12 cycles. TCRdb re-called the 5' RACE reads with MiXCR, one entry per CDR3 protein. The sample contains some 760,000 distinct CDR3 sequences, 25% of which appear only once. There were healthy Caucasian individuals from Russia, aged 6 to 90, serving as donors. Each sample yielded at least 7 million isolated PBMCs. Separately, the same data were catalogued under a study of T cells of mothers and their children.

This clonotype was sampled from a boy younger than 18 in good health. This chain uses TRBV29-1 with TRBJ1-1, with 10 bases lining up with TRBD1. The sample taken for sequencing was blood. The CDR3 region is CSGLGTGDVNTEAFF. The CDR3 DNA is TGCAGCGGGCTAGGGACAGGGGATGTGAACACTGAAGCTTTCTTT. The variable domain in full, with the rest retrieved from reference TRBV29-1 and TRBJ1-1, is SAVISQKPSRDICQRGTSLTIQCQVDSQVTMMFWYRQQPGQSLTLIATANQGSEATYESGFVIDKFPISRPNLTFSTLTVSNMSPEDSSIYLCSGLGTGDVNTEAFFGQGTRLTVV.